The present entry profiles one T cell receptor beta chain with its context. The antigen is unknown. This sample is drawn from a study of shared clonotypes between healthy human individuals. Looking at the study overall: A donor's plate count was three for CD4 naive and three for CD4 memory; CD8 naive had two and CD8 memory one.

Study results and limitations: Rarefaction indicated that sorted-subset sequencing remained incomplete although depth was large. Several donors had 4% to 5% of their naive CD4 clonotypes in common.

Sorted-subset replicate PCRs used about 180 ng DNA, some 33,000 T cell genomes. Libraries were prepared by immunoSEQ multiplex PCR; TCRdb keeps only in-frame clonotypes and omits some of them. This sample has roughly 1.4 million clones; around 98.5% occur once, and the top ten carry roughly 0.36%. The CDR3 is 15 amino acids. Losses at the gene ends were 5 bases for V and 0 bases for J; bases not matched to a gene: 6. The germline V gene has CDR1 MGHRA and CDR2 YSYEKL. The sample taken for sequencing was naive CD4+ T cells sorted from blood. Subset defined: CD45RA+ positively selected. The receptor comes from a man aged 25-45 years in good health. The chain is built from TRBV4-1 and TRBJ1-2; 7 bases are a match to TRBD1. The CDR3 sequence is CASSETGTANYGYTF. CDR3 DNA sequence: TGCGCCAGCAGCGAGACAGGGACAGCTAACTATGGCTACACCTTC.